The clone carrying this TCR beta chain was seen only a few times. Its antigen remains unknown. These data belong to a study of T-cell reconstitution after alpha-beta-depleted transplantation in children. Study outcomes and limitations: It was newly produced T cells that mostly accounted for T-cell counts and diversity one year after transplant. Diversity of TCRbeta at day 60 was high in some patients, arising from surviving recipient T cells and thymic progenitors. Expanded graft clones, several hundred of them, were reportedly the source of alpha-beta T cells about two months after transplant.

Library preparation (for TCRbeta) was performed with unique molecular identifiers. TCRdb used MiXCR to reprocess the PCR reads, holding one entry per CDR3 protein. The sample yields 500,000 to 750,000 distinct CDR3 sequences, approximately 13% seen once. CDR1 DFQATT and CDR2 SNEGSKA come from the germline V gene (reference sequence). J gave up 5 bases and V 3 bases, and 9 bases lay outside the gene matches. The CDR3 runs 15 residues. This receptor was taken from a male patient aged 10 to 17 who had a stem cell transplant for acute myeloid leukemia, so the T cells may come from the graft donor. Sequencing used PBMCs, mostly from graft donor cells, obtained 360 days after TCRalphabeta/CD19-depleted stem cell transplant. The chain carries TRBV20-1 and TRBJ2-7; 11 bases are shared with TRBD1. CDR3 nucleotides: TGCAGTGCTAGGTATCCCGGACAGGGGGCGCACGAGCAGTACTTC. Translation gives CSARYPGQGAHEQYF.